The clone carrying this T cell receptor beta chain was counted many times. What it recognizes is unknown. This record comes from a study of regulatory T cells in long-lasting Graves disease. Researchers made TCR beta libraries by using iRepertoire HTBI primers and running Arm-PCR on CDR3 regions. TCRdb fed the multiplex PCR reads into MiXCR, producing one record per CDR3 protein. Of 350,000 to 500,000 distinct CDR3 sequences listed, about 15% are singletons. General observations from the study: More public clonotypes were shared by persistent patients (about 2,700) than by new patients (roughly 930).

The CDR3 is made up of 15 amino acids. Trimming removed 3 bases from V and 3 bases from J, with 15 bases in between. CDR1 SGHVS and CDR2 FNYEAQ come from the germline V gene. The time point: newly diagnosed GD, antithyroid drugs for less than 3 months. The TCR library used RNA extracted from PBMCs. This sample was also put to use in a study of T cells in Graves' hyperthyroidism and ophthalmopathy.

This clonotype originated in a woman in her twenties or thirties with Graves disease. This material consisted of peripheral blood mononuclear cells (PBMCs), taken at new diagnosis, from a patient treated with antithyroid drugs. The rearrangement uses TRBV7-6 and TRBJ2-7; D could derive from TRBD1 or TRBD2 (5 bases each). The DNA of the CDR3 is TGTGCCAGCAGCTTCGGGGCCGACTCCGTCTACGAGCAGTACTTC. As protein: CASSFGADSVYEQYF.